One sample yielded the 13 T cell receptor beta chains listed below, sequenced in a study of blood T cell repertoires in COVID-19. Sequencing used immunoSEQ multiplex PCR; TCRdb keeps in-frame clones, though not all of them. The table includes more than 100,000 clones, about four fifths detected once. Sample: peripheral blood. The receptors shown here come from a woman aged 60-75 years with active or convalescent COVID-19.

The rearrangement uses TRBV29-1 and TRBJ1-2, with D possibly matching TRBD1 (6 bases). The CDR3 is 14 residues long. V lost 4 bases, J lost 2 bases, and 14 bases lay in between. Germline CDR1 is SQVTM and CDR2 is ANQGSEA. CDR3 in amino acids: CSVVNPGANYGYTF. For the CDR3, the DNA is TGCAGCGTTGTCAATCCAGGGGCCAACTATGGCTACACCTTC.

The chain recombines TRBV30 with TRBJ1-4; 7 bases match TRBD1. CDR3 size: 14 residues. Germline CDR1 and CDR2: GTSNPN and SVGIG (reference sequence). V shed 4 bases and J 8 bases; nucleotides not matched to a gene: 10. In nucleotides, the CDR3 is TGTGCCTGGAATAATAGAGGAGGGGGCGAAAAACTGTTTTTT. Translating it yields CAWNNRGGGEKLFF.

V usage is TRBV12-3 or TRBV12-4 and J usage is TRBJ2-2; D gene unclear. The V end was cut by 5 bases, the J end by 4 bases, with 8 bases between. The CDR3 is 13 amino acids. CDR3 sequence: CASSPSITGELFF. The DNA for the CDR3 is TGTGCCAGCAGTCCATCAATCACCGGGGAGCTGTTTTTT.

This sequence joins TRBV9 and TRBJ2-1; TRBD2 matches 7 bases. Trimming cost V 3 bases and J 8 bases; bases outside gene matches: 8. CDR1 is SGDLS and CDR2 is YYNGEE in the germline V gene. This CDR3 is 14 amino acids long. The CDR3 DNA sequence: TGTGCCAGCAGCGCCGGACTAGGGACGGATGAGCAGTTCTTC. It translates to CASSAGLGTDEQFF.

V usage is TRBV19 and J usage is TRBJ2-7; D uncertain. This CDR3 is 14 amino acids long. Trimming took off 5 bases at V and 2 bases at J, with 13 bases between the two ends. In germline, CDR1 is LNHDA, CDR2 SQIVND (reference sequence). The CDR3 DNA follows: TGTGCCAGTAGTTTTTTAGCTGCCCCCTACGAGCAGTACTTC. Translation: CASSFLAAPYEQYF.

The chain has TRBV5-1 and TRBJ2-2; TRBD2 aligns across 8 bases. Germline CDR1 SGHRS, CDR2 YFSETQ. The length of the CDR3 is 19 residues. The J segment lost 5 bases and the V segment lost 0 bases, leaving 15 bases of the junction unmatched. The CDR3 sequence: CASSLASAGGPRGTGELFF. Here the CDR3 DNA reads TGCGCCAGCAGCTTGGCCAGCGCGGGGGGCCCTAGAGGAACCGGGGAGCTGTTTTTT. Full variable domain (remainder filled in from reference TRBV5-1 and TRBJ2-2): KAGVTQTPRYLIKTRGQQVTLSCSPISGHRSVSWYQQTPGQGLQFLFEYFSETQRNKGNFPGRFSGRQFSNSRSEMNVSTLELGDSALYLCASSLASAGGPRGTGELFFGEGSRLTVL.

The chain combines TRBV19 with TRBJ1-1; 7 nucleotides match TRBD1. There are 14 residues in the CDR3. CDR1 is LNHDA, CDR2 SQIVND, per germline (reference sequence). The V gene end was trimmed by 3 bases and the J gene end by 5 bases; junction bases not matched to a gene: 6. CDR3 protein: CASSIIRGETEAFF. In DNA form, the CDR3 reads TGTGCCAGTAGTATCATCAGGGGGGAGACTGAAGCTTTCTTT.

The genes are TRBV27 and TRBJ2-2; 14 nucleotides align to TRBD2. Unmatched junction bases numbered 3, after V lost 8 bases and J lost 7 bases. Germline V gene sequence: CDR1 MNHEY, CDR2 SMNVEV (reference sequence). This CDR3 has 14 residues. DNA of the CDR3: TGTGCCAGCTCGGGACTAGCGGGAGTCGGGGAGCTGTTTTTT. Translated, it gives CASSGLAGVGELFF.

V usage is TRBV2 and J usage is TRBJ1-4, with TRBD1 as a possible D gene (6 bases). The CDR3 is 13 residues long. Germline V gene lookup returns CDR1 SNHLY and CDR2 FYNNEI. Trimming took 4 bases from V and 3 from J, leaving 6 bases between them. The CDR3 coding sequence is TGTGCCAGCAGTGGGACAGCTAATGAAAAACTGTTTTTT. Translated: CASSGTANEKLFF.

The rearrangement joins TRBV3-1 (or the pseudogene TRBV3-2) to TRBJ1-2; D is possibly TRBD1 (5 bases). Trimming left V 2 bases short and J 7 bases short, with 8 bases between. Germline assignment: CDR1 LGHDT and CDR2 YNNKEL (reference sequence). This CDR3 spans 12 amino acids. The CDR3 DNA reads as TGTGCCAGCAGCCAACAGGGCATTGGCTACACCTTC. Encoded protein: CASSQQGIGYTF.

This clone was observed a few times. The rearrangement joins TRBV5-1 to TRBJ2-4; 7 bases are a match to TRBD1. Trimming removed 4 bases from V and 6 bases from J; junction bases left unmatched: 4. Germline-derived CDR1 and CDR2 are SGHRS and YFSETQ. The CDR3 runs 13 residues. CDR3 bases: TGCGCCAGCAGCCCCGGGACAGCAAACATTCAGTACTTC. It specifies CASSPGTANIQYF. The full variable domain, completed using reference TRBV5-1 and TRBJ2-4, is KAGVTQTPRYLIKTRGQQVTLSCSPISGHRSVSWYQQTPGQGLQFLFEYFSETQRNKGNFPGRFSGRQFSNSRSEMNVSTLELGDSALYLCASSPGTANIQYFGAGTRLSVL.

The chain is built from TRBV10-3 and TRBJ2-1, with D tentatively TRBD1 (6 bases). Germline V gives CDR1 ENHRY, CDR2 SYGVKD. The ends were cut back, 6 bases at V and 7 bases at J, with 13 bases in the middle. This CDR3 comprises 13 residues. The CDR3 is CAISQLGANEQFF. The CDR3 DNA is TGTGCCATCAGCCAACTGGGGGCAAATGAGCAGTTCTTC.

The chain couples TRBV21-1 to TRBJ1-3; the table calls TRBD1, which could not be checked here. TRBV21-1 is tagged as a pseudogene. The CDR3 is 15 residues long. CDR3 sequence reads: CASSKSGHLLNTIYF. In DNA, the CDR3 is TGTGCCAGCAGCAAAAGTGGACATCTACTAAACACCATATATTTT.